A selection of T cell receptor beta chains follows, all from one sample in a study of CD8+ T cells in alopecia areata. Sequenced by immunoSEQ multiplex PCR; TCRdb stores in-frame clones only, minus some. The table includes 110,000 or so clones, roughly 56% detected once. Sequenced here: CD4+ T cells sorted from blood, sampled at week 24, from a patient treated with tofacitinib. The source is a human donor with alopecia areata. CDR3s include the opening cysteine and the closing phenylalanine or tryptophan. D genes are given only for firm matches. Some rows have no size entry. The others give once, few or many, or a class for an expanded clone.

j_call	d_call	v_call	clone_size	cdr3_nt	cdr3_aa
TRBJ2-7	.	TRBV30	.	TGTGCCTGGAGTGTACTTATCCTGAACGAGCAGTACTTC	CAWSVLILNEQYF
TRBJ1-6	.	TRBV27	.	TGTGCCAGCAGCTGGGACGGGGGAGGTTCACCCCTCCACTTT	CASSWDGGGSPLHF
TRBJ2-3	TRBD2	TRBV25-1	.	TGTGCCAGCAGCGGGAGGGGAGGCCGCACAGATACGCAGTATTTT	CASSGRGGRTDTQYF
TRBJ1-5	.	TRBV6-6	few	TGTGCCAGCAGTTACTCGGAGGGGCAGCCCCAGCATTTT	CASSYSEGQPQHF
TRBJ2-3	.	TRBV29-1	.	TGCAGCGTTGCTCGCACAGATACGCAGTATTTT	CSVARTDTQYF
TRBJ2-3	.	TRBV28	.	TGTGCCAGCAGGGGCACCGTCACAGATACGCAGTATTTT	CASRGTVTDTQYF
TRBJ2-7	.	TRBV6-5	few	TGTGCCAGCAGTTACTCGTCGATCGGAGTCACCTACGAGCAGTACTTC	CASSYSSIGVTYEQYF
TRBJ1-2	.	TRBV2	few	TGTGCCAGCACCAAACAGGGTTCAAACTATGGCTACACCTTC	CASTKQGSNYGYTF
TRBJ2-1	TRBD1	TRBV5-1	.	TGCGCCAGCAGCTCGATGGACAGGAAAAATGAGCAGTTCTTC	CASSSMDRKNEQFF
TRBJ2-3	.	TRBV29-1	.	TGCAGCGTTGGGGGACCGTCCACAGATACGCAGTATTTT	CSVGGPSTDTQYF
TRBJ1-1	TRBD1	TRBV7-2	few	TGTGCCAGCAGCTCAAGGACAGGGGGCACTGAAGCTTTCTTT	CASSSRTGGTEAFF
TRBJ2-7	.	TRBV4-1	.	TGCGCCAGCAGCCCCGACAGGTCCCACGAGCAGTACTTC	CASSPDRSHEQYF
TRBJ1-5	TRBD1	TRBV6-5	few	TGTGCCACCGCTCAGACAGGGTACGGGCCCCAGCATTTT	CATAQTGYGPQHF
TRBJ1-1	.	TRBV7-9	.	TGTGCCAGCAGCTTCGAAGGGGCAAACACTGAAGCTTTCTTT	CASSFEGANTEAFF
TRBJ2-5	.	TRBV6-9	.	TGTGCCAGCAGATTGGACCTCAGCCAAGAGACCCAGTACTTC	CASRLDLSQETQYF
TRBJ1-1	TRBD1	TRBV6-5	few	TGTGCCAGCAGTCGACAGGGCCAACATGAAGCTTTCTTT	CASSRQGQHEAFF
TRBJ2-5	TRBD2	TRBV10-2	.	TGCGCCAGCAGCGGACTAGCGGGGGGGTCAGAGACCCAGTACTTC	CASSGLAGGSETQYF
TRBJ1-3	TRBD1	TRBV5-1	few	TGCGCCAGCACCCGGACAGGGGGCGAAAACACCATATATTTT	CASTRTGGENTIYF
TRBJ2-5	TRBD2	TRBV7-9	.	TGTGCCAGCAGCTCTCCCGTGGTAGCGGGGGGCCAAGAGACCCAGTACTTC	CASSSPVVAGGQETQYF
TRBJ2-3	.	TRBV30	once	TGTGCCTGGAGTGTACGTTGGGGGGGCCCAGATACGCAGTATTTT	CAWSVRWGGPDTQYF
TRBJ2-7	.	TRBV5-1	once	TGCGCCAGCGCTACGGGTGGTTTCACCCTCGAGCAGTACTTC	CASATGGFTLEQYF
TRBJ2-5	.	TRBV29-1	.	TGCAGCGCAGACAGGAATAACCAGGGGACCCAGTACTTC	CSADRNNQGTQYF
TRBJ2-3	TRBD2	TRBV30	.	TGTGCCTGGAAAAGCGGGGGACACACAGATACGCAGTATTTT	CAWKSGGHTDTQYF
TRBJ1-3	TRBD1	TRBV25-1	few	TGTGCCAGCAGTGAGCGGAACAGGGGACAAAATTCTGGAAACACCATATATTTT	CASSERNRGQNSGNTIYF
TRBJ2-4	TRBD1	TRBV29-1	few	TGCAGCGTCATTGGACAGGGGGGGAGGTTTTCCAAAAACATTCAGTACTTC	CSVIGQGGRFSKNIQYF
TRBJ1-1	.	TRBV29-1	few	TGCAGCGTTGATCAGGCGGCCAACACTGAAGCTTTCTTT	CSVDQAANTEAFF
TRBJ1-5	TRBD1	TRBV18	.	TGTGCCAGCTCAACAGGGGAATGGGGCAATCAGCCCCAGCATTTT	CASSTGEWGNQPQHF
TRBJ1-6	TRBD1	TRBV2	.	TGTGCCAGCACTTCGGACAGGGCCAATAATTCACCCCTCCACTTT	CASTSDRANNSPLHF
TRBJ1-2	.	TRBV6-5	few	TGTGCCAGCAGGGAAGGGGGTGGCTATGGCTACACCTTC	CASREGGGYGYTF
TRBJ1-4	TRBD1	TRBV6-1	.	TGTGCCAGCAGTTCCGGGACAGGGCGGGAAAAACTGTTTTTT	CASSSGTGREKLFF
TRBJ2-3	.	TRBV7-3	.	TGTGCCAGCAGCTTAGCACGTCAAGATACGCAGTATTTT	CASSLARQDTQYF
TRBJ1-2	.	TRBV29-1	.	TGCAGCGTTGAAAGGGGAGTAGATGGCTACACCTTC	CSVERGVDGYTF
TRBJ1-1	TRBD1	TRBV30	.	TGTGCCTGGAGTGTCCCGAACAGGGGGCCGAGCACTGAAGCTTTCTTT	CAWSVPNRGPSTEAFF
TRBJ2-7	.	TRBV2	.	TGTGCCAGCAGCCAGGAGGAGGGCTCCTACGAGCAGTACTTC	CASSQEEGSYEQYF
TRBJ2-1	.	TRBV5-1	.	TGCGCCAGCAGCTTGGGGCCTAACAATGAGCAGTTCTTC	CASSLGPNNEQFF
TRBJ2-6	TRBD2	TRBV4-1	.	TGCGCCAGCAGGTCGGGACTAGCGGCGAGAGTTGGGGCCAACGTCCTGACTTTC	CASRSGLAARVGANVLTF
TRBJ2-7	.	TRBV30	.	TGTGCCTGGAGCAGGCGGGCCTCCGAGCAGTACTTC	CAWSRRASEQYF
TRBJ2-2	.	TRBV6-1	.	TGTGCCAGCATGGGCGGGGCAGGGGCCGGGGAGCTGTTTTTT	CASMGGAGAGELFF
TRBJ2-5	TRBD2	TRBV19	.	TGTGCCAGTAGCAAGCGGGGGGCGGAAGAGACCCAGTACTTC	CASSKRGAEETQYF
TRBJ2-3	TRBD1	TRBV2	.	TGTGCCAGCAGAGTGGGGGGACAGGGGGCGTCTAGCACAGATACGCAGTATTTT	CASRVGGQGASSTDTQYF
TRBJ2-2	TRBD2	TRBV11-2	few	TGTGCCAGCAGTTCGGGACTAGCGGCTAACACCGGGGAGCTGTTTTTT	CASSSGLAANTGELFF